This entry lists 25 T cell receptor beta chains sequenced from one sample in a study of blood T cell repertoires in COVID-19. Assay: immunoSEQ multiplex PCR; the TCRdb copy retains only in-frame clones and omits some. The top ten clones hold 15% to 20% of a sample with about 120,000 clones, roughly 90% of them seen once. The specimen was peripheral blood. These receptors were obtained from a human donor with acute or convalescent COVID-19. The donor label of this sample is uncertain.

This chain connects TRBV19 to TRBJ1-4; 8 bases are a match to TRBD1. The CDR3 spans 14 residues. J was trimmed by 5 bases and V by 5 bases; bases with no gene match: 4. The germline V gene encodes CDR1 LNHDA and CDR2 SQIVND (reference sequence). In nucleotides, the CDR3 is TGTGCCAGTAGTGCCGGGACAGGAAATGAAAAACTGTTTTTT. It translates to CASSAGTGNEKLFF.

The chain recombines TRBV2 with TRBJ1-6; D is undetermined. The V end lost 3 bases, the J end lost 1 base, and 7 bases lay between the germline ends. This CDR3 region has 15 residues. Germline V CDR1 and CDR2: SNHLY, FYNNEI. The CDR3 coding sequence is TGTGCCAGCAGTGAGGAGTCTTCCTATAATTCACCCCTCCACTTT. As protein: CASSEESSYNSPLHF.

The V gene is TRBV7-9, the J gene TRBJ2-5, with a tentative D call TRBD2 (6 bases). V lost 2 bases and J lost 9, with 19 bases in between. Germline assignment: CDR1 SEHNR and CDR2 FQNEAQ (reference sequence). The CDR3 loop spans 15 amino acids. The CDR3 is CASSLSLAKNWAQYF. The CDR3 DNA reads TGTGCCAGCAGCTTAAGTCTAGCGAAAAATTGGGCCCAGTACTTC.

This chain links TRBV7-9 with TRBJ1-1; no definite D call. Germline V CDR1 and CDR2: SEHNR, FQNEAQ (reference sequence). The CDR3 has 12 residues. V shed 4 bases and J shed 4 bases, with 7 bases lying between them. CDR3 amino acids: CASSWERTEAFF. In DNA, the CDR3 is TGTGCCAGCAGCTGGGAGCGCACTGAAGCTTTCTTT.

The rearrangement links TRBV6-6 to TRBJ2-7, with D unresolved. The CDR3 runs to 12 residues. CDR1 MNHNY and CDR2 SVGAGI come from the germline V gene (reference sequence). V was clipped by 0 bases and J by 3 bases, with 3 bases between them. This CDR3 is CASSYSYYEQYF. The DNA of the CDR3 is TGTGCCAGCAGTTACTCCTACTACGAGCAGTACTTC.

V usage is TRBV6-2 or TRBV6-3 and J usage is TRBJ1-1; the match to TRBD1 covers 8 bases. Germline CDR1 and CDR2: MNHEY and SVGEGT. The CDR3 has 16 residues. V shed 2 bases, J shed 6 bases, and the junction held 11 bases outside the gene matches. The CDR3 sequence is CASSYPRTGSTSEAFF. In DNA form, the CDR3 reads TGTGCCAGCAGTTACCCCAGGACAGGGAGTACCTCTGAAGCTTTCTTT.

The chain recombines TRBV7-2 with TRBJ2-2; D is undetermined. The CDR3 has 15 amino acids. CDR1 SGHTA and CDR2 FQGNSA come from the germline V gene. Trimming removed 1 base at V and 0 bases at J, with 6 bases between. The CDR3 DNA is TGTGCCAGCAGCTTAGTCCAGGCGAACACCGGGGAGCTGTTTTTT. It is translated as CASSLVQANTGELFF.

J is TRBJ2-1 and V is TRBV9; D possibly corresponds to TRBD2 (6 bases). Trimming pared 1 base from V and 4 bases from J, leaving 12 bases between. The CDR3 has 15 amino acids. Per the germline V gene, CDR1 is SGDLS and CDR2 is YYNGEE. The CDR3 DNA is TGTGCCAGCAGCGTAAGTGGGGGGTCTTACAATGAGCAGTTCTTC. Its translation is CASSVSGGSYNEQFF.

The chain employs TRBV6-2 or TRBV6-3 and TRBJ1-2; 7 nucleotides agree with TRBD1. With 4 bases clipped from V and 5 bases from J, the junction kept 22 bases outside the gene matches. This CDR3 spans 19 amino acids. The germline CDR1 and CDR2 sequences are MNHEY and SVGEGT. This CDR3 reads CASSSNSPIHRQGKYGYTF. DNA of the CDR3: TGTGCCAGCAGTTCCAACTCCCCTATACATCGACAGGGAAAGTATGGCTACACCTTC.

The chain is built from TRBV5-1 and TRBJ1-2; a possible D gene is TRBD1 (6 bases). This CDR3 has 13 amino acids. CDR1 and CDR2 from the germline V gene are SGHRS and YFSETQ. Trimming removed 4 bases at V and 5 bases at J, with 12 bases between. The CDR3 protein is CASSPSDSYGYTF. The CDR3 DNA sequence: TGCGCCAGCAGCCCCTCGGACAGTTATGGCTACACCTTC.

This rearrangement joins TRBV18 to TRBJ2-3, with TRBD2 as a possible D gene (5 bases). V lost 4 bases to trimming and J lost 0 bases, with 14 bases between them. Germline-derived CDR1 and CDR2 are KGHSH and LQKENI. This CDR3 spans 16 amino acids. CDR3 bases: TGTGCCAGCTCACGAAATAGAGCGGTTAGCACAGATACGCAGTATTTT. It encodes CASSRNRAVSTDTQYF.

This clone was detected a few times. CDR3 DNA sequence: TGCGCCAGCAGCCGGACAGGGGCCCCCGGGGAGCTGTTTTTT. Translated: CASSRTGAPGELFF. The rearrangement joins TRBV4-1 to TRBJ2-2; TRBD1 aligns across 9 bases. CDR3 size: 14 residues. Trimming at V came to 4 bases and at J to 6 bases, leaving 3 bases not matched to a gene. Germline V gene data show CDR1 as MGHRA and CDR2 as YSYEKL.

This chain joins TRBV4-3 and TRBJ1-1, with TRBD1 identical over 8 bases. The CDR3 has 17 residues. Germline CDR1 LGHNA, CDR2 YSLEER. V lost 1 base and J lost 6; bases outside the gene matches: 13. The CDR3 sequence: CASSQGLGAGGAPEAFF. The DNA for the CDR3 is TGCGCCAGCAGCCAAGGCCTGGGAGCAGGGGGCGCGCCTGAAGCTTTCTTT.

V and J are TRBV28 and TRBJ1-2; 8 bases are shared with TRBD1. Germline-derived CDR1 and CDR2 are MDHEN and SYDVKM. V shed 5 bases, J shed 0 bases, and the junction held 11 bases outside the gene matches. This CDR3 is built from 17 residues. As DNA, the CDR3 is TGTGCCAGCAGTATGACAGGGGCCGAGATTACTAACTATGGCTACACCTTC. Translated: CASSMTGAEITNYGYTF.

The V gene is TRBV4-2, the J gene TRBJ1-5; no clear D. Germline CDR1 reads LGHNA; CDR2 reads YNFKEQ. CDR3 size: 13 residues. V shed 0 bases and J shed 9 bases, with 9 bases lying between them. The CDR3 DNA reads TGTGCCAGCAGCCAAGATCCGGTCCTGCCCCAGCATTTT. Amino acid sequence: CASSQDPVLPQHF.

The genes are TRBV20-1 and TRBJ2-5, with a weak D call TRBD1 (5 bases). V lost 3 bases and J 3 bases, leaving 8 bases between the germline ends. CDR1 and CDR2 (germline): DFQATT, SNEGSKA (reference sequence). The CDR3 covers 12 residues. The CDR3 protein is CSASVREETQYF. The DNA for the CDR3 is TGCAGTGCTAGTGTCAGGGAAGAGACCCAGTACTTC.

The chain joins TRBV29-1 to TRBJ2-4, with D possibly matching TRBD1 (6 bases). Trimming shortened V by 5 bases and J by 6 bases, and 11 bases separated the two germline ends. The CDR3 spans 12 residues. Germline V gives CDR1 SQVTM, CDR2 ANQGSEA. Here the CDR3 reads CSVRQDRNIQYF. As DNA, the CDR3 is TGCAGCGTTAGGCAGGACAGAAACATTCAGTACTTC.

The chain carries TRBV6-1 and TRBJ2-1; 7 nucleotides align to TRBD1. The CDR3 sequence is 16 residues long. The trim removed 3 bases at V and 2 bases at J, leaving 7 bases unmatched. Germline CDR1 MNHNS, CDR2 SASEGT. CDR3: CASSEFWTGAYNEQFF. CDR3 in DNA: TGTGCCAGCAGTGAGTTTTGGACAGGAGCCTACAATGAGCAGTTCTTC.

The chain couples TRBV28 to TRBJ2-2; perhaps TRBD2 as D (6 bases). V dropped 2 bases and J dropped 5 bases, with 12 bases sitting between them. There are 15 residues in the CDR3. CDR1 is MDHEN and CDR2 is SYDVKM in the germline V gene. The CDR3 coding sequence is TGTGCCAGCAGTTTAGCCGGGGGAAGTACCGGGGAGCTGTTTTTT. Residues: CASSLAGGSTGELFF.

The V call is TRBV11-1, the J call TRBJ2-7, with 7 bases matching TRBD1. This CDR3 comprises 14 residues. After removal of 1 base from V and 3 bases from J, the junction contained 3 bases not matched to a gene. The V gene's germline CDR1 is SGHAT and CDR2 FQDESV (reference sequence). The CDR3 DNA reads TGTGCCAGCAGCTTAGGGACAGGAATCTACGAGCAGTACTTC. As protein: CASSLGTGIYEQYF. Combining the CDR3 with reference TRBV11-1 and TRBJ2-7 gives the whole variable domain EAEVAQSPRYKITEKSQAVAFWCDPISGHATLYWYRQILGQGPELLVQFQDESVVDDSQLPKDRFSAERLKGVDSTLKIQPAELGDSAMYLCASSLGTGIYEQYFGPGTRLTVT.

The chain is built from TRBV19 and TRBJ1-6; D unresolved. This CDR3 is 13 amino acids long. From germline, CDR1 is LNHDA and CDR2 SQIVND (reference sequence). The V gene lost 8 bases and the J gene lost 7 bases, with 12 bases spanning the gap. The CDR3 DNA follows: TGTGCCAGTCGGGAGGGTGGCAATTCACCCCTCCACTTT. Translation: CASREGGNSPLHF.

The chain employs TRBV28 and TRBJ1-5, with 9 bases matching TRBD1. The V and J ends lost 11 bases and 13 bases, in that order; junction bases with no gene match: 12. The CDR3 contains 12 residues. The germline CDR1 and CDR2 sequences are MDHEN and SYDVKM. The CDR3 DNA is TGTGCCGTAGGACAGGGGACGAGGAAGCAGCATTTT. Translated, it gives CAVGQGTRKQHF.

The chain has TRBV6-6 and TRBJ2-7, with TRBD1 matching 8 bases. The CDR3 is made up of 14 amino acids. The ends lost 5 bases at V and 3 bases at J; junction bases unmatched: 6. Per germline, CDR1 MNHNY and CDR2 SVGAGI (reference sequence). The CDR3 sequence is CASSDRGPSYEQYF. The CDR3 DNA follows: TGTGCCAGCAGTGACAGGGGACCGAGCTACGAGCAGTACTTC.

The chain recombines TRBV5-6 with TRBJ1-2; 8 bases map to TRBD1. This CDR3 contains 15 residues. Trimming cost V 4 bases and J 4 bases; bases outside gene matches: 9. CDR1 is SGHDT, CDR2 YYEEEE, per germline. CDR3 coding DNA: TGTGCCAGCAGCCAGAGCGGACAGGGCCTCTATGGCTACACCTTC. Translating it yields CASSQSGQGLYGYTF.

This clone came up once. The rearrangement links TRBV25-1 to TRBJ2-7; TRBD1 might be the D (7 bases). The CDR3 spans 13 residues. Trimming cost V 6 bases and J 3 bases, with 12 bases left between them. Germline V gives CDR1 MGHDK, CDR2 SYGVNS. Written as DNA, the CDR3 is TGTGCCAGCAGGCGGGACAGCGGCTACGAGCAGTACTTC. It yields the protein CASRRDSGYEQYF.